This TCR beta chain was sequenced for a study of blood T cell repertoires in COVID-19. Background on the study: Specimens from acute and convalescent COVID-19 originated in the United States, Italy and Spain.

In germline, CDR1 is MDHEN, CDR2 SYDVKM. CDR3 length equals 17 residues. V was trimmed by 6 bases and J by 0 bases, leaving 19 bases between them. Original analysis: Reference gene primer amplification in the assay estimated nucleated cell counts. TCRdb's table, derived via immunoSEQ multiplex PCR, lists solely in-frame clones and lacks some. V and J calls and clone size follow that table, whereas D and trimming were derived from the DNA. The sample has 150,000 to 200,000 clones, 76% seen once. Across about two dozen US areas, participants ranged in age from about 18 to 89 years. Sequences were obtained from PBMCs or T cells enriched from blood (not recorded which). This clonotype was obtained from a woman in her 50s with acute COVID-19. This chain joins TRBV28 and TRBJ2-3, with D uncertain. As DNA, the CDR3 is TGTGCCAGCAGCCCTTATGGGCCAGGCCGTAGCACAGATACGCAGTATTTT. Protein product: CASSPYGPGRSTDTQYF.